A selection of T cell receptor beta chains follows, all from one sample in a study of regulatory T cells in long-lasting Graves disease. A single record per CDR3 protein comes from TCRdb applying MiXCR to the multiplex PCR reads. The sample includes more than 650,000 distinct CDR3 sequences, 30% of them seen just once. The sequencing here drew on peripheral blood mononuclear cells (PBMCs), taken when the disease was refractory, from a patient treated with antithyroid drugs. The source is a female donor with Graves disease. Both conserved end residues are part of each CDR3. The order of the fields is V gene, J gene, clone size, D gene, CDR3 protein, CDR3 DNA. The D gene is left open where the match is weak. Rows give clone size only sometimes, using once, few, many, or a class for an expanded clone.

>TRBV2|TRBJ1-1|.|TRBD1
CASGRGLAKAFF
TGTGCCAGCGGCAGGGGGTTGGCTAAAGCTTTCTTT
>TRBV6-2/TRBV6-3|TRBJ1-1|.|TRBD1
CASSSGTGEVTEAFF
TGTGCCAGCAGCTCCGGGACAGGGGAAGTCACTGAAGCTTTCTTT
>TRBV6-5|TRBJ1-1|many|.
CASSYRVGGFEAATEAFF
TGTGCCAGCAGTTACCGAGTAGGAGGGTTCGAGGCGGCCACTGAAGCTTTCTTT
>TRBV9|TRBJ2-7|few|.
CASSRDTNSYEQYF
TGTGCCAGCTCCCGGGACACTAACTCCTACGAGCAGTACTTC
>TRBV12-3/TRBV12-4|TRBJ2-3|.|TRBD2
CASSLTLELAGRGDTQYF
TGTGCCAGCAGTTTAACCCTAGAGTTAGCGGGTCGGGGAGATACGCAGTATTTT
>TRBV10-3|TRBJ1-5|.|TRBD1
CAISDQDRGRQPQHF
TGTGCCATCAGTGACCAGGACAGGGGGCGACAGCCCCAGCATTTT
>TRBV27|TRBJ1-1|many|.
CATRANTEAFF
TGTGCCACCCGGGCGAACACTGAAGCTTTCTTT
>TRBV12-3/TRBV12-4|TRBJ1-2|.|TRBD1
CASSWIATGGSYGYTF
TGTGCCAGCAGTTGGATAGCGACAGGGGGTTCCTATGGCTACACCTTC
>TRBV12-3/TRBV12-4|TRBJ2-5|many|.
CASSTSLYQETQYF
TGTGCCAGCAGTACTAGCCTGTACCAAGAGACCCAGTACTTC
>TRBV2|TRBJ1-4|many|TRBD1
CASSADRAVNEKLFF
TGTGCCAGCAGTGCCGACAGGGCAGTTAATGAAAAACTGTTTTTT
>TRBV6-1|TRBJ2-7|.|.
CASRLDSTPEQYF
TGTGCCAGCAGATTAGACAGTACGCCCGAGCAGTACTTC
>TRBV12-3/TRBV12-4|TRBJ2-2|few|TRBD2
CASSWTSGSPGELFF
TGTGCCAGCAGTTGGACTAGCGGGAGTCCTGGGGAGCTGTTTTTT
>TRBV5-1|TRBJ1-2|.|.
CASSSADQTGFYGYTF
TGCGCCAGCAGCTCTGCAGATCAAACCGGGTTCTATGGCTACACCTTC
>TRBV29-1|TRBJ2-7|few|TRBD1
CSVEVGQGHNEQYF
TGCAGCGTTGAAGTGGGACAGGGTCACAACGAGCAGTACTTC
>TRBV6-1|TRBJ1-4|.|.
CASRSSGATNEKLFF
TGTGCCAGCAGATCATCAGGGGCAACTAATGAAAAACTGTTTTTT
>TRBV2|TRBJ1-3|.|TRBD1
CASGTEIYSGNTIYF
TGTGCCAGCGGGACAGAAATTTACTCTGGAAACACCATATATTTT
>TRBV7-2|TRBJ2-7|.|TRBD2
CASSLNSGRLDEQYF
TGTGCCAGCAGCTTAAATAGCGGGAGATTGGACGAGCAGTACTTC
>TRBV27|TRBJ1-6|many|TRBD1
CASRGQGAYLPLHF
TGTGCCAGCAGGGGACAGGGTGCCTACCTTCCCCTCCACTTT
>TRBV5-1|TRBJ1-1|many|.
CASSFQESTEAFF
TGCGCCAGCAGCTTCCAAGAGAGCACTGAAGCTTTCTTT
>TRBV5-6|TRBJ1-5|.|.
CASSLAGSGYQPQHF
TGTGCCAGCAGCTTGGCCGGGTCAGGCTATCAGCCCCAGCATTTT